This T cell receptor (beta chain) was obtained from a study of identical twins. Study-level points and caveats: Whereas memory repertoires showed no such difference, abundant cord blood beta clonotypes carried fewer insertions.

A universal primer site came from template switching; cDNA carried unique molecular identifiers. One entry per CDR3 protein, called by TCRdb with MiXCR from the 5' RACE reads. The repertoire holds a few hundred thousand distinct CDR3 sequences, 10% to 13% seen once, with 10% in the top ten. Trimming cost V 3 bases and J 3 bases, with 14 bases left between them. CDR1 and CDR2 from the germline V gene are KGHSH and LQKENI. The CDR3 covers 16 residues. At least ten counts were recorded for this clonotype. What it binds is unknown. The chain employs TRBV18 and TRBJ2-2; the D gene is possibly TRBD1 (6 bases). The clonotype originates from a man in his fifties or sixties in good health. The sample consisted of memory T cells sorted from blood. CDR3 sequence reads: CASSPRGVADTGELFF. The CDR3 bases are TGTGCCAGCTCACCCAGGGGCGTCGCTGACACCGGGGAGCTGTTTTTT.